The 22 T cell receptor beta chains presented below share a single source sample, sequenced in a study of response to subunit inactivated influenza vaccine. TCRdb re-derived calls from the RT-PCR reads in MiXCR, one entry per CDR3 protein. There are around 570,000 distinct CDR3 sequences in the sample; around 11% occur only once, and 11% lies in the top ten. These data also featured in a second study, about T cells expressing NK-cell markers. That report adds: 5'RACE template switching built TCR beta cDNA with unique molecular identifiers.

Sequenced material: PBMCs from blood, taken on the day of vaccination. Receptors were obtained from a man aged 50-60 years who received an inactivated influenza vaccine.

This clonotype was recorded a few times. V gene TRBV6-1 combines with J gene TRBJ1-2; 9 positions agree with TRBD1. The germline V gene has CDR1 MNHNS and CDR2 SASEGT. The CDR3 runs 16 residues. V lost 6 bases and J lost 1; bases outside the gene matches: 9. As DNA, the CDR3 is TGTGCCAGCAGGATGCCGGGACAGGGAAGTAACTATGGCTACACCTTC. Encoded protein: CASRMPGQGSNYGYTF.

This clonotype has a handful of counts. CDR3: CASSLGSVYNEQFF. The CDR3 region has the DNA TGCGCCAGCAGCTTGGGGTCTGTTTACAATGAGCAGTTCTTC. J is TRBJ2-1 and V is TRBV5-1; D call uncertain. The CDR3 loop spans 14 amino acids. V lost 0 bases to trimming and J lost 4 bases, with 8 bases between them. Germline CDR1 SGHRS, CDR2 YFSETQ.

The chain has TRBV20-1 and TRBJ2-3, with 11 bases aligning to TRBD2. CDR3 length equals 17 residues. Germline V lookup: CDR1 DFQATT, CDR2 SNEGSKA (reference sequence). With 0 bases clipped from V and 0 bases from J, the junction kept 5 bases outside the gene matches. CDR3: CSARDQWTSGSTDTQYF. CDR3 nucleotide sequence: TGCAGTGCTAGAGATCAATGGACTAGCGGGAGCACAGATACGCAGTATTTT.

The J gene is TRBJ2-7, the V gene TRBV5-1, with a possible D match to TRBD2 (6 bases). V gave up 6 bases and J gave up 5 bases, with 21 bases separating them. This CDR3 is built from 15 residues. The V gene's germline CDR1 is SGHRS and CDR2 YFSETQ. This CDR3 reads CASTKGRLPGDEQYF. Here the CDR3 DNA reads TGCGCCAGCACCAAGGGCCGTCTTCCGGGGGACGAGCAGTACTTC.

This clonotype showed up many times. V usage is TRBV28 and J usage is TRBJ2-4; D gene uncertain. Germline V gene data show CDR1 as MDHEN and CDR2 as SYDVKM. There are 11 residues in the CDR3. V was shortened by 6 bases and J by 8 bases, with 8 bases between the two germline ends. CDR3 coding DNA: TGTGCCAGCAGGCATATTGACATTCAGTACTTC. It specifies CASRHIDIQYF.

Only a few counts were recorded for this clonotype. CDR3: CASRRDSFTSGANVLTF. DNA of the CDR3: TGCGCCAGCAGGAGGGACAGTTTTACCTCTGGGGCCAACGTCCTGACTTTC. The chain uses TRBV5-1 and TRBJ2-6; 7 bases align to TRBD1. V was clipped by 5 bases and J by 0 bases; unmatched bases: 8. There are 17 residues in the CDR3. CDR1 and CDR2 from the germline V gene are SGHRS and YFSETQ.

This chain's CDR3 is CSASAGNQETQYF. CDR3 bases: TGCAGTGCTTCTGCCGGTAACCAAGAGACCCAGTACTTC. The chain is built from TRBV20-1 and TRBJ2-5; D is unresolved. The CDR3 length is 13 residues. CDR1 is DFQATT, CDR2 SNEGSKA, per germline (reference sequence). The ends were cut back, 5 bases at V and 0 bases at J, with 10 bases in the middle.

This clonotype was recorded a few times. The chain uses TRBV12-3 or TRBV12-4 and TRBJ1-5; D unclear. V was pared by 3 bases and J by 9 bases, with 12 bases between. The CDR3 runs 13 residues. In DNA form, the CDR3 reads TGTGCCAGCAGTTTGGACGGTCCGGGGCCCCAGCATTTT. Amino acid sequence: CASSLDGPGPQHF.

This rearrangement joins TRBV7-2 to TRBJ2-2, with 10 positions matching TRBD2. Germline CDR1 and CDR2: SGHTA and FQGNSA. The CDR3 has 16 residues. With 1 base clipped from V and 8 bases from J, the junction kept 7 bases outside the gene matches. The CDR3 sequence: CASSLGLAGVTGELFF. Written as DNA, the CDR3 is TGTGCCAGCAGCTTAGGTCTAGCGGGAGTAACTGGGGAGCTGTTTTTT.

This chain connects TRBV20-1 to TRBJ2-2, with a weak D call TRBD2 (6 bases). Trimming cost V 5 bases and J 0 bases, with 10 bases left between them. The CDR3 contains 14 residues. Germline V CDR1 and CDR2: DFQATT, SNEGSKA (reference sequence). The chain's CDR3 is CSAGTGTNTGELFF. In DNA, the CDR3 is TGCAGTGCTGGGACTGGAACGAACACCGGGGAGCTGTTTTTT.

This clonotype was seen only a few times. V and J are TRBV12-3 or TRBV12-4 and TRBJ2-7, with D possibly matching TRBD1 (5 bases). The CDR3 contains 16 residues. Trimming left V 5 bases short and J 1 base short, with 18 bases between. CDR3 protein: CASSVRTRQSSYEQYF. CDR3 nucleotide sequence: TGTGCCAGCAGTGTCAGAACGAGACAGTCATCCTACGAGCAGTACTTC.

The V and J genes are TRBV4-2 and TRBJ1-3; D not certain. V lost 2 bases to trimming and J lost 0 bases, with 11 bases between them. The germline V gene has CDR1 LGHNA and CDR2 YNFKEQ. The CDR3 is 16 amino acids. The CDR3 region has the DNA TGTGCCAGCAGCCAATCTCTGCGGGACTCTGGAAACACCATATATTTT. It translates to CASSQSLRDSGNTIYF.

This clonotype was counted only a few times. At one end the junction does not follow the germline gene, possibly because of a read error. The chain carries TRBV29-1 and TRBJ2-1, with D maybe TRBD1 (6 bases). This CDR3 comprises 13 residues. CDR1 is SQVTM, CDR2 ANQGSEA, per germline. The CDR3: CSVESTGYSEQFF. The CDR3 nucleotides are TGCAGCGTTGAATCTACAGGGTACAGTGAGCAGTTCTTC.

The V call is TRBV12-3 or TRBV12-4, the J call TRBJ2-5; tentative D call: TRBD1 (5 bases). Trimming stripped 5 bases from V and 5 bases from J, with 21 bases between. The CDR3 runs to 16 residues. Written as DNA, the CDR3 is TGTGCCAGCAGTGCACAAGGGGCCTACTACGAGGAGACCCAGTACTTC. Translation gives CASSAQGAYYEETQYF.

This clonotype has a handful of counts. This rearrangement joins TRBV5-1 to TRBJ2-7; 7 bases align to TRBD1. V dropped 4 bases and J dropped 0; count of bases not matched to a gene: 13. From germline, CDR1 is SGHRS and CDR2 YFSETQ. The CDR3 loop spans 17 amino acids. The CDR3 loop is CASSELVLRQGSYEQYF. The CDR3 nucleotides are TGCGCCAGCAGCGAATTGGTGTTAAGACAGGGCTCCTACGAGCAGTACTTC.

The rearrangement uses TRBV27 and TRBJ2-5; the D gene is possibly TRBD2 (7 bases). The V end was cut by 3 bases, the J end by 4 bases, with 15 bases between. This CDR3 is 15 amino acids long. Germline V CDR1 and CDR2: MNHEY, SMNVEV (reference sequence). CDR3: CASSFLAGALETQYF. Written as DNA, the CDR3 is TGTGCCAGCAGTTTTCTGGCGGGGGCCCTAGAGACCCAGTACTTC.

This sequence joins TRBV11-2 and TRBJ2-3, with D uncertain. The CDR3 runs to 17 residues. V lost 5 bases and J 2 bases, leaving 20 bases between the germline ends. Germline values: CDR1 SGHAT, CDR2 FQNNGV. The CDR3 reads CASSAAWAVASTDTQYF. The CDR3 DNA sequence: TGTGCCAGCAGCGCCGCGTGGGCCGTCGCCTCCACAGATACGCAGTATTTT. Full variable domain (outside the CDR3, taken from reference TRBV11-2 and TRBJ2-3): EAGVAQSPRYKIIEKRQSVAFWCNPISGHATLYWYQQILGQGPKLLIQFQNNGVVDDSQLPKDRFSAERLKGVDSTLKIQPAKLEDSAVYLCASSAAWAVASTDTQYFGPGTRLTVL.

This sequence joins TRBV5-1 and TRBJ2-1, with 12 bases aligning to TRBD2. Germline CDR1 and CDR2: SGHRS and YFSETQ. The junction had 2 bases not matched to a gene; V was cut back by 2 bases and J by 5 bases. The CDR3 has 15 amino acids. The DNA for the CDR3 is TGCGCCAGCAGCTTAAGGACTAGCGGGGACAATGAGCAGTTCTTC. Its translation: CASSLRTSGDNEQFF.

This clonotype turned up a few times. J is TRBJ1-1 and V is TRBV20-1; no definite D call. Germline CDR1 reads DFQATT; CDR2 reads SNEGSKA (reference sequence). The V gene lost 7 bases and the J gene lost 10 bases, with 10 bases spanning the gap. This CDR3 has 9 residues. CDR3 bases: TGCAGTGTGGGATTCGGAGCTTTCTTT. Residues: CSVGFGAFF.

This clonotype occurred many times. An end of the junction differs from the germline gene, which may be a read error. The V gene is TRBV7-2, the J gene TRBJ2-1; 9 nucleotides agree with TRBD2. Germline CDR1 and CDR2: SGHTA and FQGNSA. This CDR3 region has 12 residues. For the CDR3, the DNA is TGTGCCAGCACATTCGCGGGAGGGCCGCGAAACTTC. It encodes CASTFAGGPRNF.

This clonotype was observed a handful of times. This rearrangement joins TRBV4-2 to TRBJ2-1; 13 bases are a match to TRBD2. The trim removed 1 base at V and 7 bases at J, leaving 13 bases unmatched. CDR3 length equals 19 residues. CDR1 LGHNA and CDR2 YNFKEQ come from the germline V gene. The CDR3 DNA is TGTGCCAGCAGCCAAGGGCCCAGAAGAGGACTAGCGGGGGTGAATGAGCAGTTCTTC. Residues: CASSQGPRRGLAGVNEQFF.

This clonotype was found many times. The genes are TRBV3-1 and TRBJ2-7; 7 bases fit TRBD2. The ends lost 0 bases at V and 2 bases at J; junction bases unmatched: 1. Germline assignment: CDR1 LGHDT and CDR2 YNNKEL (reference sequence). The length of the CDR3 is 14 residues. The CDR3, as DNA: TGTGCCAGCAGCCAAGAAGGGACTACCTACGAGCAGTACTTC. The encoded protein is CASSQEGTTYEQYF.